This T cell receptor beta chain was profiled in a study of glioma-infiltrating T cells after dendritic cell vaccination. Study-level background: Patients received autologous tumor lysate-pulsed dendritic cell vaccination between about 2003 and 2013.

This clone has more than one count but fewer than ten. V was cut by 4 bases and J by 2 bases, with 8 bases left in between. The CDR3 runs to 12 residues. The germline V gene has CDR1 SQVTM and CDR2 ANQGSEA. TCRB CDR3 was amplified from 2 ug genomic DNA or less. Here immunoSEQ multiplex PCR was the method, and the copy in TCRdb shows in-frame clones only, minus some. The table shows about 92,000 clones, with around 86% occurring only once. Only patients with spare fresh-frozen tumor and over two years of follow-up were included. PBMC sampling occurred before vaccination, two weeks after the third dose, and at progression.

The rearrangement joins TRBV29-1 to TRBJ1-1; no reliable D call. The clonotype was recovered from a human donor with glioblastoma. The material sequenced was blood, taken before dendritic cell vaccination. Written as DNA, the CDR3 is TGCAGCGTTGTCCTATCTAACACTGAAGCTTTCTTT. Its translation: CSVVLSNTEAFF. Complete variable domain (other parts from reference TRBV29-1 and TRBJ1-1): SAVISQKPSRDICQRGTSLTIQCQVDSQVTMMFWYRQQPGQSLTLIATANQGSEATYESGFVIDKFPISRPNLTFSTLTVSNMSPEDSSIYLCSVVLSNTEAFFGQGTRLTVV.